This T cell receptor beta chain comes out of a study of shared clonotypes between healthy human individuals. At the level of the study: Researchers assigned three CD4 naive, three CD4 memory, two CD8 naive and one CD8 memory plate to each donor.

The study enrolled healthy HIV-negative adults without recent acute infections or vaccinations as donors. The split of CD4+ cells yielded CD45RA+ naive and CD45RA-negative memory subsets. The repertoire was sequenced with immunoSEQ multiplex PCR; TCRdb's copy has only in-frame clones and lacks some. Of more than 2,000,000 clones listed, approximately 95% are singletons. A word on this clone: The identical CDR3 is also encoded by other nucleotide sequences in the sample.

Trimming shortened V by 2 bases and J by 8 bases, and 6 bases separated the two germline ends. The CDR3 loop spans 12 amino acids. Germline V CDR1 and CDR2: SGHNT, YENEEA. The sequence was collected from a man aged 18-30 years in good health. Some clones in this sample may be carry-over from other donors' samples. The genes are TRBV11-3 and TRBJ2-2; no reliable D call. Sequenced material: naive CD4+ T cells from PBMCs. As for subset: CD45RA+ positively selected. As DNA, the CDR3 is TGTGCCAGCAGCTTATCGGCGGGGGAGCTGTTTTTT. Translated, it gives CASSLSAGELFF.